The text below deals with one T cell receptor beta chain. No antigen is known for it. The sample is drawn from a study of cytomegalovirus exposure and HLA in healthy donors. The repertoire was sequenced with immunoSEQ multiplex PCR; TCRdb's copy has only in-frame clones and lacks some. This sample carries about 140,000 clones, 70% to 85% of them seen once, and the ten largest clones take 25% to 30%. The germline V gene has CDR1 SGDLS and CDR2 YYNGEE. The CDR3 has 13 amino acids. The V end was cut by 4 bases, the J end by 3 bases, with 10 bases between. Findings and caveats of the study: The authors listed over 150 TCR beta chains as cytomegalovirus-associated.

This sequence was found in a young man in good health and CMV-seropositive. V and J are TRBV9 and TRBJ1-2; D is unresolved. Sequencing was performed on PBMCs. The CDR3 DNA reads TGTGCCAGCAGCCATTCGCGGGACTATGGCTACACCTTC. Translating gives CASSHSRDYGYTF.